This note documents a single T cell receptor (beta chain) sequence. Per the study methods: Nucleated cell counts were estimated from reference gene primer amplification. The assay was immunoSEQ multiplex PCR, and TCRdb's table has in-frame clones only and misses some. V and J calls and clone size are given by that table; D and trimming were obtained from the DNA. The sample lists some 90,000 clones; roughly nine tenths were seen once. The data are from a study of blood T cell repertoires in COVID-19. Background on the study: Researchers got acute and convalescent COVID-19 samples from the United States, Italy and Spain. Nucleic acid was either cDNA or gDNA, and it came from T cells, B-cell-depleted T cells, or PBMCs.

V was cut by 1 base and J by 4 bases, with 19 bases left in between. The CDR3 loop spans 17 amino acids. Germline-derived CDR1 and CDR2 are SGHTA and FQGTGA. Sequencing used peripheral blood. V and J are TRBV7-3 and TRBJ2-5; TRBD1 is a possible D gene (6 bases). The sequence came from a middle-aged man with acute or convalescent COVID-19. The CDR3 is CASSLSANSRGRETQYF. DNA for the CDR3: TGTGCCAGCAGCTTAAGCGCCAACTCCAGGGGTAGAGAGACCCAGTACTTC.